A selection of T cell receptor beta chains follows, all from one sample in a study of PD-L1 blockade in urothelial cancer. Data came from immunoSEQ multiplex PCR; TCRdb stores just in-frame clones and leaves some out. Among about 56,000 clones listed, about 85% were seen once. Sequenced material: PBMCs, taken around atezolizumab (anti-PD-L1) treatment. Receptors were obtained from a man aged 65 to 79 with urothelial cancer. Each CDR3 is given with its conserved first and last residue. D genes are given only for firm matches. Clone sizes are given selectively: once, few, many, or a class where the clone is expanded.

j_call d_call clone_size v_call cdr3_aa cdr3_nt
TRBJ2-3 TRBD2 - TRBV7-3 CASSLRGAFGGSRTDTQYF TGTGCCAGCAGCTTAAGGGGAGCGTTCGGCGGGAGTCGCACAGATACGCAGTATTTT
TRBJ2-1 - - TRBV7-2 CASSLAEQSEQFF TGTGCCAGCAGCTTAGCTGAGCAAAGTGAGCAGTTCTTC
TRBJ1-5 TRBD1 - TRBV2 CASSEPLGQGGDQPQHF TGTGCCAGCAGTGAGCCCTTGGGACAGGGAGGGGATCAGCCCCAGCATTTT
TRBJ1-1 TRBD1 - TRBV6-5 CASSSEQGASTEAFF TGTGCCAGCAGTTCCGAACAGGGGGCCAGCACTGAAGCTTTCTTT
TRBJ2-7 - few TRBV28 CASSTIHYEQYF TGTGCCAGCAGTACCATACACTACGAGCAGTACTTC
TRBJ2-5 TRBD1 once TRBV27 CASCGGQGETQYF TGTGCCAGCTGCGGCGGACAGGGGGAGACCCAGTACTTC
TRBJ1-1 - - TRBV19 CASSTPGGHTEAFF TGTGCCAGTAGTACCCCGGGAGGGCACACTGAAGCTTTCTTT
TRBJ2-7 TRBD1 once TRBV18 CASSPVGQGDYEQYF TGTGCCAGCTCACCAGTAGGACAGGGGGACTACGAGCAGTACTTC
TRBJ2-7 - once TRBV5-1 CASSYLGDEQYF TGCGCCAGCAGCTACCTAGGAGACGAGCAGTACTTC
TRBJ2-1 - - TRBV19 CASTIDTVQFF TGTGCCAGTACCATAGACACGGTGCAGTTCTTC
TRBJ2-1 TRBD2 - TRBV7-3 CASSLRLAGDYEQFF TGTGCCAGCAGCTTAAGACTAGCGGGAGACTATGAGCAGTTCTTC
TRBJ2-6 - - TRBV30 CAWSVLSGANVLTF TGTGCCTGGAGCGTCCTCTCTGGGGCCAACGTCCTGACTTTC
TRBJ2-6 - once TRBV18 CASSTTWGQTSGANVLTF TGTGCCAGCTCAACCACCTGGGGACAAACCTCTGGGGCCAACGTCCTGACTTTC
TRBJ2-1 - - TRBV27 CASSPRTGSSYNEQFF TGTGCCAGCAGTCCCCGGACGGGGAGCTCCTACAATGAGCAGTTCTTC
TRBJ2-7 TRBD2 - TRBV19 CASSMREGLTYEQYF TGTGCCAGTAGTATGCGGGAGGGTCTAACCTACGAGCAGTACTTC
TRBJ2-5 - - TRBV15 CATSQGGVETQYF TGTGCCACCAGTCAGGGAGGCGTGGAGACCCAGTACTTC
TRBJ1-2 - - TRBV12-5 CASGLWRQGGYTF TGTGCTAGTGGTTTGTGGAGGCAAGGTGGCTACACCTTC
TRBJ2-7 - - TRBV18 CASSPARSSYEQYF TGTGCCAGCTCACCTGCCAGGTCTTCCTACGAGCAGTACTTC
TRBJ1-5 - once TRBV11-2 CASSITSTGRNSNQPQHF TGTGCCAGCAGCATCACCTCTACAGGGAGAAATAGCAATCAGCCCCAGCATTTT
TRBJ2-2 - - TRBV5-1 CASRGVTTGELFF TGCGCCAGCAGGGGCGTAACCACCGGGGAGCTGTTTTTT
TRBJ2-7 TRBD1 - TRBV30 CAWSVGTGWGEQYF TGTGCCTGGAGTGTAGGGACAGGGTGGGGGGAGCAGTACTTC
TRBJ2-3 TRBD1 - TRBV28 CASSSPQGIGTDTQYF TGTGCCAGCAGTTCCCCACAGGGGATAGGCACAGATACGCAGTATTTT
TRBJ2-3 - few TRBV10-1 CASSDSRRATDTQYF TGCGCCAGCAGTGACTCTCGGAGGGCCACAGATACGCAGTATTTT
TRBJ2-2 - many TRBV10-3 CAISESGGGELFF TGTGCCATCAGTGAGTCTGGAGGAGGGGAGCTGTTTTTT
TRBJ1-2 TRBD1 - TRBV7-9 CASSKGGVKGYTF TGTGCCAGCAGCAAAGGGGGCGTGAAAGGCTACACCTTC
TRBJ2-3 - - TRBV27 CASSSPGGTDTQYF TGTGCCAGCAGTTCCCCGGGGGGCACAGATACGCAGTATTTT
TRBJ2-7 - - TRBV6-1 CASTRASTYEQYF TGTGCCAGCACCAGGGCCAGTACCTACGAGCAGTACTTC
TRBJ1-2 - - TRBV9 CASSVGELNGYTF TGTGCCAGCAGCGTAGGGGAGTTGAATGGCTACACCTTC
TRBJ2-7 TRBD2 - TRBV9 CASSVGIAGGPYEQYF TGTGCCAGCAGCGTGGGAATTGCGGGAGGACCCTACGAGCAGTACTTC
TRBJ1-2 TRBD1 - TRBV2 CASTPPGQVYGYTF TGTGCCAGCACCCCCCCGGGACAGGTCTATGGCTACACCTTC
TRBJ2-3 TRBD2 once TRBV9 CASSVGLAASTDTQYF TGTGCCAGCAGCGTTGGACTAGCGGCGAGCACAGATACGCAGTATTTT
TRBJ1-2 - - TRBV7-9 CASSPQGSGRDGYTF TGTGCCAGCAGCCCCCAAGGGTCAGGGAGGGATGGCTACACCTTC
TRBJ2-7 TRBD2 - TRBV6-5 CASSYSGTSGYEQYF TGTGCCAGCAGTTACTCCGGGACTAGCGGCTACGAGCAGTACTTC
TRBJ2-7 - - TRBV27 CASSPHPDRPYEQYF TGTGCCAGCAGTCCGCATCCCGACAGACCCTACGAGCAGTACTTC
TRBJ2-7 - - TRBV27 CASSLSVGEKSYEQYF TGTGCCAGCAGTTTATCGGTTGGGGAGAAATCCTACGAGCAGTACTTC
TRBJ2-1 TRBD2 - TRBV27 CASNPLAGGTGPYNEQFF TGTGCCAGCAATCCCTTAGCGGGAGGAACGGGCCCTTACAATGAGCAGTTCTTC
TRBJ2-1 - - TRBV5-1 CASSLGHRDNEQFF TGCGCCAGCAGCTTGGGGCACAGGGATAATGAGCAGTTCTTC
TRBJ2-2 - few TRBV11-2 CASSRRGNTGELFF TGTGCCAGCAGCCGCCGGGGGAACACCGGGGAGCTGTTTTTT
TRBJ1-1 - - TRBV4-1 CASSASLQGNTEAFF TGCGCCAGCAGCGCATCATTACAGGGGAACACTGAAGCTTTCTTT
TRBJ1-1 - once TRBV5-1 CASRDGGAPTEAFF TGCGCCAGCAGGGACGGAGGGGCGCCGACTGAAGCTTTCTTT
TRBJ2-2 - - TRBV2 CASSDRLAGGELFF TGTGCCAGCAGTGATCGGCTAGCCGGCGGGGAGCTGTTTTTT
TRBJ1-1 - - TRBV6-5 CASSYSFLMNTEAFF TGTGCCAGCAGTTACTCGTTTCTTATGAACACTGAAGCTTTCTTT
TRBJ1-3 - - TRBV30 CAWSVGPSGNTIYF TGTGCCTGGAGTGTGGGGCCCTCGGGAAACACCATATATTTT
TRBJ2-7 TRBD1 - TRBV18 CASSPLPGQTYEQYF TGTGCCAGCTCACCGCTTCCGGGACAGACCTACGAGCAGTACTTC
TRBJ2-3 TRBD2 - TRBV10-2 CASRGTSGRNTDTQYF TGCGCCAGCAGGGGGACTAGCGGGAGGAACACAGATACGCAGTATTTT
TRBJ2-1 TRBD1 - TRBV4-2 CASSPIDRGLYNEQFF TGTGCCAGCAGCCCGATAGACAGGGGGCTGTACAATGAGCAGTTCTTC
TRBJ2-2 TRBD2 - TRBV19 CASTYGAAGGVTGELFF TGTGCCAGTACTTATGGGGCGGCGGGAGGAGTCACCGGGGAGCTGTTTTTT
TRBJ1-1 - - TRBV5-1 CASSLANTGLEAFF TGCGCCAGCAGCTTGGCCAATACAGGGCTTGAAGCTTTCTTT
TRBJ2-1 - once TRBV6-4 CASGPSGTYINEQFF TGTGCCAGCGGCCCCTCGGGGACATATATTAATGAGCAGTTCTTC
TRBJ2-2 - - TRBV5-4 CASSLGGGAGELFF TGTGCCAGCAGCTTGGGAGGGGGAGCCGGGGAGCTGTTTTTT
TRBJ2-7 TRBD1 - TRBV11-2 CASSVQGLAYEQYF TGTGCCAGCAGCGTACAGGGGCTAGCCTACGAGCAGTACTTC
TRBJ1-4 - - TRBV5-1 CASSASTTEIGKLFF TGCGCCAGCAGCGCCTCCACGACAGAGATCGGAAAACTGTTTTTT
TRBJ1-2 - - TRBV28 CASSSYLRTANYGYTF TGTGCCAGCAGTTCGTATCTCAGGACAGCTAACTATGGCTACACCTTC
TRBJ2-1 TRBD2 - TRBV5-1 CASSLAGGLAGENEQFF TGCGCCAGCAGCTTGGCCGGTGGGCTAGCGGGAGAAAATGAGCAGTTCTTC
TRBJ1-1 - - TRBV9 CASSASVDKYTEAFF TGTGCCAGCAGCGCCTCCGTGGACAAGTACACTGAAGCTTTCTTT
TRBJ1-1 - - TRBV19 CASSVGQNTEAFF TGTGCCAGTAGTGTGGGCCAGAACACTGAAGCTTTCTTT
TRBJ1-1 - few TRBV7-9 CASSLATGMGNTEAFF TGTGCCAGCAGCTTAGCTACAGGGATGGGGAACACTGAAGCTTTCTTT
TRBJ2-2 TRBD2 - TRBV4-1 CASSQDIGLAGTNTGELFF TGCGCCAGCAGCCAAGATATAGGACTAGCGGGAACGAACACCGGGGAGCTGTTTTTT
TRBJ1-1 - - TRBV6-1 CASRRDTQGNTEAFF TGTGCCAGCAGGAGGGACACCCAGGGGAACACTGAAGCTTTCTTT